Sequencing of this TCR beta chain was carried out in a study of tissue T cells after allogeneic stem cell transplantation. Time point given: mouse harvest day 7 after allogeneic transplant. Mouse grafts combined 10^7 T-cell-depleted bone marrow cells with 10^6 splenic CD5+ T cells. Details on this clone: Its antigen is still unknown. Gene names are mouse gene names.

General observations from the study: Only a limited share of tissue TCRs appeared in blood or spleen. Motif-based clustering found tissue-specific repertoire signatures shared across patients, though few clones were shared.

Measured with immunoSEQ multiplex PCR; TCRdb has only the in-frame clones, and not every one. The sample lists about 3,800 clones, 45% to 55% occurring once. This clonotype was obtained from a female BALB/c mouse given C57BL/6 T cells with graft-versus-host disease after an allogeneic hematopoietic cell transplant. The source material was lymph node tissue.

The CDR3 bases that were read are TGTGCCAGCAGTCTGTCCAGGGGGCGTAATTCGCCCCTCTAC. This codes for CASSLSRGRNSPLY. The full-length CDR3 reads as CASSLSRGRNSPLYF. The chain carries TRBV26 and TRBJ1-6; 8 bases map to TRBD1. The read ends 1 residue early relative to the CDR3; the germline J gene fills the gap. TRBJ1-6 is treated as an ORF (open reading frame) with a function not yet certain. The junction had 1 base not matched to a gene; V was cut back by 0 bases and J by 6 bases. CDR1 is KGHPV and CDR2 is FQNQEV in the germline V gene (reference sequence). The length of the CDR3 is 15 residues.